This T cell receptor (beta chain) was recovered during a study of metastatic and nonmetastatic thyroid tumors. About the study: A comparison of repertoires was made across blood and tumor or nodule tissue from malignant and benign thyroid patients.

In the original processing: A classifier of distant metastasis in papillary thyroid cancer was built from CDR3 differences (across clinicopathological groups). TCRdb ran MiXCR on the PCR reads. TCRdb assigned the V and J calls; the authors' analysis was not used. The sample lists roughly 75,000 clones; roughly an eighth were seen once. This clone was counted at least ten times. This CDR3 is built from 14 residues. V dropped 4 bases and J dropped 9 bases, with 19 bases sitting between them. Germline V gene sequence: CDR1 GTSNPN, CDR2 SVGIG (reference sequence). Nobody among the patients had been given any treatment before thyroid surgery.

Sample: tumor tissue. This chain joins TRBV30 and TRBJ2-1; tentative D call: TRBD2 (6 bases). The TCR sequence derives from a female donor with papillary thyroid cancer or a benign thyroid nodule (not recorded which). Some clones in this sample may be carry-over from other donors' samples. CDR3 amino acids: CAWTTRFGGIEQFF. CDR3 DNA: TGTGCCTGGACTACCAGGTTTGGCGGGATTGAGCAGTTCTTC.